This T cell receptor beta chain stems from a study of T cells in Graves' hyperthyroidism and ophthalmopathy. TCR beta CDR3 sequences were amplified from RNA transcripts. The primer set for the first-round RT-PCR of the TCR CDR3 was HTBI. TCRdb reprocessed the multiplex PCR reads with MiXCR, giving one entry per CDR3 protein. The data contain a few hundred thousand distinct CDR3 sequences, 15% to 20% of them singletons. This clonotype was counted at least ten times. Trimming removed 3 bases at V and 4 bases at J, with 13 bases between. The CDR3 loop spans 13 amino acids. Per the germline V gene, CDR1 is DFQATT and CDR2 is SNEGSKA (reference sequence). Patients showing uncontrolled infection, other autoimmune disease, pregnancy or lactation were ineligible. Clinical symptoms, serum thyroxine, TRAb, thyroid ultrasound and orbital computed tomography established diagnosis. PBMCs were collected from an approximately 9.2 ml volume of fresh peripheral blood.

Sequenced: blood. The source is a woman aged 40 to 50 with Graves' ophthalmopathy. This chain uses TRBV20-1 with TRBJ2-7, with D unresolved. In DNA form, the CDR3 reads TGCAGTGCTAGTGTCCCCAATAGTTACGAGCAGTACTTC. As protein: CSASVPNSYEQYF.